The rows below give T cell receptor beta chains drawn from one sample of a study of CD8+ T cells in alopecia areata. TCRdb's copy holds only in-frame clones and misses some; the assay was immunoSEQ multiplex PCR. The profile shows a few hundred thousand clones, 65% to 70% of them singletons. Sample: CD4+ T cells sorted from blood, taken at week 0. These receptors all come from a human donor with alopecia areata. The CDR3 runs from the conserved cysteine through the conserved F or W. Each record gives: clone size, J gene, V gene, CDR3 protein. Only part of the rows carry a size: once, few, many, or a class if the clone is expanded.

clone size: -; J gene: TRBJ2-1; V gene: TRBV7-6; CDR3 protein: CASSPGQKTYNEQFF
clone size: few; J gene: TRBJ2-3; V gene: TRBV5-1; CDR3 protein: CASSLFANTQYF
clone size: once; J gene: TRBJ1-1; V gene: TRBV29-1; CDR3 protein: CSESTGMNTEAFF
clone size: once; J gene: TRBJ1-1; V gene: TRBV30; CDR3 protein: CAWSIATEAFF
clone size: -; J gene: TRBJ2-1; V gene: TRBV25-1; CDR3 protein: CASSEWGRGLKNEQFF
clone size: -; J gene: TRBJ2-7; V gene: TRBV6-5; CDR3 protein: CASSRGEYEQYF
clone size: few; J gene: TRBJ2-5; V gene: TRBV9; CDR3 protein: CASSVDSGGEETQYF
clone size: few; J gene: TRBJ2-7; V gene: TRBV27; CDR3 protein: CASSSPVKYEQYF
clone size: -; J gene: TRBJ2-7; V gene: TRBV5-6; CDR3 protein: CASSPGRGGHYEQYF
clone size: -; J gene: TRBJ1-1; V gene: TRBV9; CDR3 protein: CASSVAGTSGLEAFF
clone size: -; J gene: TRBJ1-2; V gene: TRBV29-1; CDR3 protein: CSGFLTGDKSDYGYTF
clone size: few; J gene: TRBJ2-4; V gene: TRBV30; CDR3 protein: CAWSGQLAKNIQYF
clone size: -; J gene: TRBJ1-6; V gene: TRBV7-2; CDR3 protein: CASSLPGQMNSPLHF
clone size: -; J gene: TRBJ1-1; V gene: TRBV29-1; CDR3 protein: CSVDGQGYPEAFF
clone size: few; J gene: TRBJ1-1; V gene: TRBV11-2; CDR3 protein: CASSLQGTTEAFF
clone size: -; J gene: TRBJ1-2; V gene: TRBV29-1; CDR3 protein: CSVPPAPNYGYTF
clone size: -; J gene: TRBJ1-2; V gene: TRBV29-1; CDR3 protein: CSVVPGQGDYGYTF
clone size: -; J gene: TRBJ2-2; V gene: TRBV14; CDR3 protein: CASSRGRNTGELFF
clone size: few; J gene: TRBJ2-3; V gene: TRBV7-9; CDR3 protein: CASSARDRSTDTQYF
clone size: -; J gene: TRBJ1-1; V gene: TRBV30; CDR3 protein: CAWNDLDGGNTEAFF
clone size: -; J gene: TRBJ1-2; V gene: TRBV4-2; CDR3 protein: CASSQDPSNYGYTF
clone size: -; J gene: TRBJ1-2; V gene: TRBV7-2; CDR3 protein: CASSLSTPSPYGYTF
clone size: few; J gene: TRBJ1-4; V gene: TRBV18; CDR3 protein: CASSPEGVNEKLFF
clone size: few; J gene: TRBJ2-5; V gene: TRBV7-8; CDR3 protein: CASSIDRVQETQYF
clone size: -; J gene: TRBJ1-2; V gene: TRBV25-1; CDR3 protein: CASRPDGYGYTF
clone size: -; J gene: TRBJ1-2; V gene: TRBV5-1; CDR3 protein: CASSAGQGFGYTF
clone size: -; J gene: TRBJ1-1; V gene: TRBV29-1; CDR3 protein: CSAKRDRGAEAFF
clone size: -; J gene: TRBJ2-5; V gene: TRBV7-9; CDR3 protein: CASETGTQETQYF
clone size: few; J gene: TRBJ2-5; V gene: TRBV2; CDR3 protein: CASSEALGETQYF
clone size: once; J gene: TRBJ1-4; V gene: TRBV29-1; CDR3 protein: CSVAKGVGEKLFF
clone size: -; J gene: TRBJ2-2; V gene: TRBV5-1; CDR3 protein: CASSLLAKNTGELFF
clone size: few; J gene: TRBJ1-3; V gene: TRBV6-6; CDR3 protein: CASRQGQGVGGNTIYF
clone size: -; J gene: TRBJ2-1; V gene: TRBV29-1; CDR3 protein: CSVEDRRSSYNEQFF
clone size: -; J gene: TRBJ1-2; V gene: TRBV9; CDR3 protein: CASSRGGDYGYTF
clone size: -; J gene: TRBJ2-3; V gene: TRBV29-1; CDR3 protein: CSGHDGTDTQYF
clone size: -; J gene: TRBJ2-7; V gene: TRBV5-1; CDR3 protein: CASSIGQAVTYEQYF
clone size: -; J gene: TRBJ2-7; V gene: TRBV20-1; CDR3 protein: CSVSDFLEQYF